The 29 T cell receptor beta chains in this list originate from one sample, sequenced in a study of T-cell reconstitution after alpha-beta-depleted transplantation in children. The TCRbeta library incorporated unique molecular identifiers. TCRdb passed the PCR reads through MiXCR, listing each CDR3 protein once. The sample holds about 200,000 distinct CDR3 sequences; around 5.9% are singletons and the top ten take roughly 4.8%. The material sequenced was PBMCs, taken before TCRalphabeta/CD19-depleted stem cell transplant. These receptors were collected from a girl under two years old with combined immunodeficiency, due to receive a stem cell transplant.

The sample holds many counts of this clonotype. The CDR3 is CASSDPRVSSYEQYF. CDR3 coding DNA: TGTGCCAGCAGTGACCCCCGCGTGAGCTCCTACGAGCAGTACTTC. The chain employs TRBV28 and TRBJ2-7; D is uncertain. The CDR3 runs to 15 residues. The germline CDR1 and CDR2 sequences are MDHEN and SYDVKM. V gave up 5 bases and J gave up 0 bases, with 14 bases separating them.

Many counts were recorded for this clonotype. The chain has TRBV7-8 and TRBJ2-5; 7 nucleotides match TRBD2. V shed 1 base and J 5 bases; nucleotides not matched to a gene: 7. Per the germline V gene, CDR1 is SGHVS and CDR2 is FQNEAQ. This CDR3 is 15 amino acids long. The DNA for the CDR3 is TGTGCCAGCAGCTTAGGGGCGGGAGTTGGGGAGACCCAGTACTTC. This codes for CASSLGAGVGETQYF.

In its sample, this clonotype was seen many times. The rearrangement joins TRBV3-1 to TRBJ2-7; 13 nucleotides align to TRBD2. Germline CDR1 LGHDT, CDR2 YNNKEL (reference sequence). The junction had 5 bases not matched to a gene; V was cut back by 4 bases and J by 2 bases. This CDR3 spans 16 amino acids. The CDR3 sequence is CASSPGLAGIPYEQYF. CDR3 coding DNA: TGTGCCAGCAGCCCGGGACTAGCGGGAATTCCCTACGAGCAGTACTTC.

This clonotype was seen at least ten times. The V gene is TRBV4-1, the J gene TRBJ2-7; D is undetermined. Trimming pared 1 base from V and 0 bases from J, leaving 10 bases between. The CDR3 is 15 residues long. Germline V lookup: CDR1 MGHRA, CDR2 YSYEKL. This CDR3 reads CASSQVRTASYEQYF. CDR3 nucleotide sequence: TGCGCCAGCAGCCAAGTCCGGACGGCCTCCTACGAGCAGTACTTC.

This clonotype was picked up many times. The chain carries TRBV20-1 and TRBJ2-1; D gene ambiguous. Germline V lookup: CDR1 DFQATT, CDR2 SNEGSKA (reference sequence). The CDR3 extends over 12 amino acids. Trimming pared 0 bases from V and 4 bases from J, leaving 4 bases between. This chain's CDR3 is CSARDPYNEQFF. The CDR3 DNA sequence: TGCAGTGCTAGAGACCCTTACAATGAGCAGTTCTTC.

This clonotype was seen many times. The chain has TRBV24-1 and TRBJ2-1; no definite D call. With 1 base removed from V and 4 bases from J, the gap between germline ends came to 7 bases. The germline V gene has CDR1 KGHDR and CDR2 SFDVKD. The CDR3 is 14 amino acids. CDR3 sequence (DNA): TGTGCCACCAGTGATTTTCCAGCTTACAATGAGCAGTTCTTC. Translation gives CATSDFPAYNEQFF.

The sample holds many counts of this clonotype. This chain links TRBV9 with TRBJ2-7; perhaps D is TRBD1 or TRBD2 (5 bases each). Trimming pared 1 base from V and 3 bases from J, leaving 11 bases between. CDR1 is SGDLS, CDR2 YYNGEE, per germline. There are 14 residues in the CDR3. The CDR3 region has the DNA TGTGCCAGCAGCGTAATGGCAGGGAGCTACGAGCAGTACTTC. Amino acid sequence: CASSVMAGSYEQYF.

This clonotype was seen ten or more times. This chain connects TRBV12-3 or TRBV12-4 to TRBJ1-4; D is possibly TRBD1 (6 bases). This CDR3 spans 12 amino acids. With 5 bases removed from V and 10 bases from J, the gap between germline ends came to 11 bases. The CDR3 spells CASSQQGRKLFF. CDR3 coding DNA: TGTGCCAGCAGTCAACAGGGTCGAAAACTGTTTTTT.

Ten or more counts support this clonotype. The rearrangement uses TRBV12-3 or TRBV12-4 and TRBJ2-3; no firm D call. V gave up 2 bases and J gave up 3 bases, with 3 bases separating them. The CDR3 loop spans 12 amino acids. CDR3 in amino acids: CASSLRTDTQYF. In DNA form, the CDR3 reads TGTGCCAGCAGTTTAAGGACAGATACGCAGTATTTT.

This clonotype was found many times. V usage is TRBV7-8 and J usage is TRBJ2-3, with unresolved D. Germline CDR1 reads SGHVS; CDR2 reads FQNEAQ. This CDR3 region has 15 residues. With 2 bases removed from V and 0 bases from J, the gap between germline ends came to 9 bases. The CDR3 here is CASSLIADSTDTQYF. As DNA, the CDR3 is TGTGCCAGCAGCTTAATAGCAGATAGCACAGATACGCAGTATTTT. Full variable domain (outside the CDR3, taken from reference TRBV7-8 and TRBJ2-3): GAGVSQSPRYKVAKRGQDVALRCDPISGHVSLFWYQQALGQGPEFLTYFQNEAQLDKSGLPSDRFFAERPEGSVSTLKIQRTQQEDSAVYLCASSLIADSTDTQYFGPGTRLTVL.

This clonotype was seen many times. CDR3 nucleotide sequence: TGCGCCAGCAGCCAAACGTTCAGTCTAGGGCGCGAGCAGTACTTC. This gives the protein CASSQTFSLGREQYF. The chain recombines TRBV4-3 with TRBJ2-7; D is unresolved. The CDR3 extends over 15 amino acids. The V and J ends lost 2 bases and 6 bases respectively, with 17 bases between them. Germline CDR1 reads LGHNA; CDR2 reads YSLEER.

This clonotype was picked up many times. The chain uses TRBV3-1 and TRBJ2-7; TRBD2 agrees at 11 bases. Germline V gene sequence: CDR1 LGHDT, CDR2 YNNKEL (reference sequence). The trim removed 0 bases at V and 1 base at J, leaving 14 bases unmatched. This CDR3 is built from 20 residues. The CDR3 loop reads CASSQDVGASGRYRSYEQYF. CDR3 in DNA: TGTGCCAGCAGCCAAGATGTGGGAGCTAGCGGGAGGTACCGGTCCTACGAGCAGTACTTC.

Points on this clonotype: A read error may be the cause here, since a much bigger clone is one base away. V usage is TRBV4-1 and J usage is TRBJ2-3; maybe TRBD2 (7 bases). The germline V gene has CDR1 MGHRA and CDR2 YSYEKL. The CDR3 runs to 16 residues. Here the CDR3 reads CASSQDAGGGTDTRYF. CDR3 nucleotides: TGCGCCAGCAGCCAAGACGCTGGGGGGGGCACAGATACGCGGTATTTT.

In its sample, this clonotype was seen a few times. The rearrangement joins TRBV24-1 to TRBJ2-3; the match to TRBD1 covers 8 bases. The CDR3 spans 15 residues. With 6 bases clipped from V and 0 bases from J, the junction kept 4 bases outside the gene matches. Germline CDR1 and CDR2: KGHDR and SFDVKD. The CDR3 bases are TGTGCCACCAGTAGGACAGGGTTTAGCACAGATACGCAGTATTTT. This encodes CATSRTGFSTDTQYF.

This clonotype appeared many times. The rearrangement uses TRBV20-1 and TRBJ2-5, with TRBD2 matching over 10 bases. Germline CDR1 is DFQATT and CDR2 is SNEGSKA (reference sequence). This CDR3 region has 17 residues. J gave up 5 bases and V 0 bases, and 12 bases lay outside the gene matches. CDR3 region: CSARDEGSGGAYETQYF. For the CDR3, the DNA is TGCAGTGCTAGAGATGAGGGCAGCGGGGGGGCCTATGAGACCCAGTACTTC.

This clonotype was seen ten or more times. This chain's CDR3 is CASSSGHPRGYTF. The CDR3 DNA reads as TGTGCCAGCAGCTCGGGACATCCAAGGGGCTACACCTTC. The chain is built from TRBV25-1 and TRBJ1-2, with D perhaps TRBD1 (6 bases). Germline CDR1 reads MGHDK; CDR2 reads SYGVNS. The ends were cut back, 6 bases at V and 8 bases at J, with 16 bases in the middle. The CDR3 loop spans 13 amino acids.

This clonotype was counted at least ten times. V gene TRBV7-3 combines with J gene TRBJ2-3; no firm D call. This CDR3 contains 15 residues. The ends were cut back, 2 bases at V and 4 bases at J, with 13 bases in the middle. Germline loops: CDR1 SGHTA, CDR2 FQGTGA. The CDR3 nucleotides are TGTGCCAGCAGCTTAGGATACGGGCGACCAGATACGCAGTATTTT. As protein: CASSLGYGRPDTQYF. The full variable domain, rest sourced from reference TRBV7-3 and TRBJ2-3, is GAGVSQTPSNKVTEKGKYVELRCDPISGHTALYWYRQSLGQGPEFLIYFQGTGAADDSGLPNDRFFAVRPEGSVSTLKIQRTERGDSAVYLCASSLGYGRPDTQYFGPGTRLTVL.

This rearrangement joins TRBV6-5 to TRBJ2-1, with a weak D call TRBD1 (6 bases). The germline CDR1 and CDR2 sequences are MNHEY and SVGAGI. The ends were cut back, 4 bases at V and 6 bases at J, with 10 bases in the middle. The CDR3 loop spans 13 amino acids. Here the CDR3 reads CASSFWGPNEQFF. CDR3 nucleotide sequence: TGTGCCAGCAGTTTCTGGGGGCCCAATGAGCAGTTCTTC.

This clonotype was seen repeatedly, ten times or more. V and J are TRBV24-1 and TRBJ1-3, with 7 bases aligning to TRBD1. The CDR3 is 16 residues long. The germline CDR1 and CDR2 sequences are KGHDR and SFDVKD. The V segment lost 4 bases and the J segment 0 bases; nucleotides outside the gene matches: 5. CDR3 residues: CATSDTGDGSGNTIYF. CDR3 DNA sequence: TGTGCCACCAGTGACACAGGGGACGGCTCTGGAAACACCATATATTTT.

This clonotype has more than one count but fewer than ten. The chain uses TRBV27 and TRBJ2-1; D is tentatively TRBD1 or TRBD2 (5 bases each). Looked up from germline, CDR1 is MNHEY and CDR2 is SMNVEV (reference sequence). This CDR3 contains 16 residues. The germline V and J ends were trimmed by 3 bases and 0 bases, with 12 bases remaining between them. The CDR3 DNA is TGTGCCAGCAGTTTTGGGACGGCGAGCTCCTACAATGAGCAGTTCTTC. It yields the protein CASSFGTASSYNEQFF.

This clonotype was counted many times. The genes are TRBV5-1 and TRBJ2-7; D unresolved. CDR1 is SGHRS, CDR2 YFSETQ, per germline. The CDR3 contains 14 residues. V was pared by 0 bases and J by 12 bases, with 19 bases between. The CDR3 is CASSLGGRQHSLYF. CDR3 bases: TGCGCCAGCAGCTTGGGAGGTCGGCAACATTCCCTGTACTTC.

This clonotype was detected ten times or more. The rearrangement uses TRBV29-1 and TRBJ2-7, with a weak D call TRBD1 (7 bases). The CDR3 has 15 residues. With 1 base removed from V and 7 bases from J, the gap between germline ends came to 20 bases. Germline V gene sequence: CDR1 SQVTM, CDR2 ANQGSEA. Here the CDR3 DNA reads TGCAGCGTTGAAGCCCAGGGGGGATCCCTGGGGGAGCAGTACTTC. Its translation is CSVEAQGGSLGEQYF.

This clonotype came up many times. The chain recombines TRBV28 with TRBJ1-5; D may be TRBD1 (5 bases). CDR3 length equals 17 residues. Germline V CDR1 and CDR2: MDHEN, SYDVKM. Trimming took 6 bases from V and 0 from J, leaving 18 bases between them. The CDR3, as DNA: TGTGCCAGCAGGTTGACCGACAGTTCCTATAGCAATCAGCCCCAGCATTTT. This sequence encodes CASRLTDSSYSNQPQHF. Combining the CDR3 with reference TRBV28 and TRBJ1-5 gives the whole variable domain DVKVTQSSRYLVKRTGEKVFLECVQDMDHENMFWYRQDPGLGLRLIYFSYDVKMKEKGDIPEGYSVSREKKERFSLILESASTNQTSMYLCASRLTDSSYSNQPQHFGDGTRLSIL.

CDR3 amino acids: CASSLEGPGAINNEQFF. Written as DNA, the CDR3 is TGTGCCAGCAGCTTAGAAGGGCCAGGGGCGATAAACAATGAGCAGTTCTTC. V usage is TRBV7-9 and J usage is TRBJ2-1, with a possible D match to TRBD1 (6 bases). In germline, CDR1 is SEHNR, CDR2 FQNEAQ (reference sequence). The CDR3 length is 17 residues. Trimming removed 1 base at V and 5 bases at J, with 18 bases between.

This clonotype was seen only once. Just one base apart from a much larger clone, this may be a read error. CDR3 sequence (DNA): TGTGCCAGCACCCACAGTACCTACGAGCAGTACTTC. The encoded protein is CASTHSTYEQYF. The genes are TRBV2 and TRBJ2-7; D is ambiguous. Trimming left V 7 bases short and J 2 bases short, with 9 bases between. The length of the CDR3 is 12 residues. Germline V CDR1 and CDR2: SNHLY, FYNNEI.

This clonotype came up many times. The CDR3, as DNA: TGTGCCAGCAGCCAAGATGAGACAGGGGCCCAACCTAGCTCCTACGAGCAGTACTTC. It is translated as CASSQDETGAQPSSYEQYF. V gene TRBV4-2 combines with J gene TRBJ2-7; 8 bases fit TRBD1. There are 19 residues in the CDR3. Germline trimming cut 0 bases from V and 0 bases from J; bases unmatched to any gene: 13. Germline CDR1 is LGHNA and CDR2 is YNFKEQ.

This clonotype came up many times. This chain connects TRBV7-2 to TRBJ2-1; a weak D match, TRBD1 (6 bases). The length of the CDR3 is 12 residues. Trimming pared 1 base from V and 12 bases from J, leaving 10 bases between. Germline assignment: CDR1 SGHTA and CDR2 FQGNSA. The DNA for the CDR3 is TGTGCCAGCAGCTTAGTCGAGGACAGGCAGTTCTTC. Translated: CASSLVEDRQFF.

The genes are TRBV7-6 and TRBJ2-1, with 10 bases aligning to TRBD1. V trimming: 5 bases; J trimming: 3 bases; junction bases outside the gene matches: 1. Germline lookup yields CDR1 SGHVS and CDR2 FNYEAQ. This CDR3 has 14 residues. The CDR3 spells CASSRDRGYNEQFF. CDR3 DNA sequence: TGTGCCAGCAGCCGGGACAGGGGCTACAATGAGCAGTTCTTC.

This clonotype came up many times. This chain joins TRBV12-3 or TRBV12-4 and TRBJ1-1, with no clear D. The CDR3 consists of 15 residues. With 2 bases removed from V and 0 bases from J, the gap between germline ends came to 10 bases. The CDR3 DNA is TGTGCCAGCAGTTTAAATAGGTTTATGAACACTGAAGCTTTCTTT. Its translation: CASSLNRFMNTEAFF.